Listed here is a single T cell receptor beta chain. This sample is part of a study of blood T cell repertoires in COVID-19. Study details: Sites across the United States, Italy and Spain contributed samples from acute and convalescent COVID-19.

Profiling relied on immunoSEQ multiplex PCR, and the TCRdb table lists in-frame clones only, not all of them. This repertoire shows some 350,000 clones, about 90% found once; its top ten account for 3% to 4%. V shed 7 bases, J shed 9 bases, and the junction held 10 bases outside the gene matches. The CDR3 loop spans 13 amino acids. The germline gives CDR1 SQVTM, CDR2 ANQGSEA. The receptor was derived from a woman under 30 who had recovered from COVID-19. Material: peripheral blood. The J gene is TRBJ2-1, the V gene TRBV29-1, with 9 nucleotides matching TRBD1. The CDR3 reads CSAEDRGWGEQFF. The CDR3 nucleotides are TGCAGCGCCGAGGACAGGGGTTGGGGTGAGCAGTTCTTC.